This T cell receptor beta chain originates from a study of shared clonotypes between healthy human individuals. Some clones are missing from TCRdb's copy, which holds only in-frame ones; the method was immunoSEQ multiplex PCR. The sample yields about 990,000 clones, about four fifths seen once. There are 14 residues in the CDR3. Trimming pared 0 bases from V and 5 bases from J, leaving 10 bases between. The germline V gene encodes CDR1 KGHSH and CDR2 LQKENI. The sequence was collected from a man between 18 and 29 years old in good health. Some clones in this sample may be carry-over from other donors' samples. J is TRBJ1-2 and V is TRBV18; no clear D. The sample was memory CD4+ T cells from PBMCs. Subset meaning: CD45RA-negative fraction. The CDR3 DNA is TGTGCCAGCTCACCACCAGTTTCAGGATATGGCTACACCTTC. As protein: CASSPPVSGYGYTF.